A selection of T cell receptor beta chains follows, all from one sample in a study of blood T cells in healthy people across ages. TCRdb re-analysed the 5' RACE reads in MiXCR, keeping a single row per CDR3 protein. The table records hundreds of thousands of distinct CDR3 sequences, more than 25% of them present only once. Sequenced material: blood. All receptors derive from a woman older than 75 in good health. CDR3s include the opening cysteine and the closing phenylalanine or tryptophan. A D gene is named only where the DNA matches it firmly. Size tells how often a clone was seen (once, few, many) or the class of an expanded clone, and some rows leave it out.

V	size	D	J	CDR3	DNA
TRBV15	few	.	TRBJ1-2	CATSREQGYYGYTF	TGTGCCACCAGCAGAGAACAGGGCTACTATGGCTACACCTTC
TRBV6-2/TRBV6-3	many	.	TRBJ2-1	CASGWSGTLQFF	TGTGCCAGCGGCTGGTCCGGGACTTTGCAGTTCTTC
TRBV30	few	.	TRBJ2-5	CAWSEQPQETQYF	TGTGCCTGGAGTGAGCAGCCCCAAGAGACCCAGTACTTC
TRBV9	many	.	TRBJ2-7	CASSVDADGLFIFIKSSYEQYF	TGTGCCAGCAGCGTTGACGCGGACGGGCTTTTTATCTTTATTAAAAGCTCCTACGAGCAGTACTTC
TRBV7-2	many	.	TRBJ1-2	CASSLDLTDYGYTF	TGTGCCAGCAGCTTAGATTTAACCGACTATGGCTACACCTTC
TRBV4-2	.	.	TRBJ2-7	CASSQVHRYEQYF	TGTGCCAGCAGCCAAGTTCACCGCTACGAGCAGTACTTC
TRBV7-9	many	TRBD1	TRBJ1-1	CASSLRQGRTEAFF	TGTGCCAGCAGCCTTCGACAGGGGAGGACTGAAGCTTTCTTT
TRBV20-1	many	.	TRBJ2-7	CSARGPVFFAAREQYF	TGCAGTGCTAGAGGTCCGGTTTTTTTCGCCGCCCGAGAGCAGTACTTC
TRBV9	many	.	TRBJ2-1	CASSVAWGRGNEQFF	TGTGCCAGCAGCGTAGCGTGGGGGCGCGGCAATGAGCAGTTCTTC
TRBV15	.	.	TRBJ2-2	CATSRDVTNTGELFF	TGTGCCACCAGCAGAGATGTGACCAACACCGGGGAGCTGTTTTTT
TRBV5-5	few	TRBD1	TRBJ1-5	CASSLGPGQYQPQHF	TGTGCCAGCAGCTTGGGACCGGGACAGTATCAGCCCCAGCATTTT
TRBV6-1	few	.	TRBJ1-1	CASRGVGTEAFF	TGTGCCAGCAGAGGGGTTGGGACTGAAGCTTTCTTT
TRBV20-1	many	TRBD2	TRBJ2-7	CSARRTSGFSYEQYF	TGCAGTGCTAGGCGGACTAGCGGATTCTCCTACGAGCAGTACTTC
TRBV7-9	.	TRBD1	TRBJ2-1	CASSVRTGERNEQFF	TGTGCCAGCAGCGTGAGGACAGGGGAGAGGAATGAGCAGTTCTTC
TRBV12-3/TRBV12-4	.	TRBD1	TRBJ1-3	CASSPRQGAKPGNTIYF	TGTGCCAGCAGTCCGCGACAGGGGGCGAAACCTGGAAACACCATATATTTT
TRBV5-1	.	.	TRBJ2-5	CASGLSHPQETQYF	TGCGCCAGCGGCTTGTCTCACCCCCAAGAGACCCAGTACTTC
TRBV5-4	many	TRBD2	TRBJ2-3	CASSLGLTTDTQYF	TGTGCCAGCAGCCTGGGACTAACCACAGATACGCAGTATTTT
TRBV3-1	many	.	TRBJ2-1	CASSQEAHVSGDEQFF	TGTGCCAGCAGCCAGGAGGCTCACGTCTCAGGCGATGAGCAGTTCTTC
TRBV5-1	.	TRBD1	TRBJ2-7	CASRVGQGQSNEQYF	TGCGCCAGCAGAGTTGGACAGGGGCAGTCGAACGAGCAGTACTTC
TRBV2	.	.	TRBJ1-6	CASSEGGSHNSPLHF	TGTGCCAGCAGTGAAGGGGGCTCTCATAATTCACCCCTCCACTTT
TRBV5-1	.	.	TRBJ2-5	CASSLGGPPTQETQYF	TGCGCCAGCAGCTTGGGGGGACCCCCGACTCAAGAGACCCAGTACTTC
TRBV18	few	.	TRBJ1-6	CASSPDRLYYNSPLHF	TGTGCCAGCTCACCCGACCGGCTTTACTATAATTCACCCCTCCACTTT
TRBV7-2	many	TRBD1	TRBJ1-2	CASSLAGGNYGYTF	TGTGCCAGCAGCTTAGCAGGGGGCAACTATGGCTACACCTTC
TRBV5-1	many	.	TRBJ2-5	CASSLVGQLETQYF	TGCGCCAGCAGCTTGGTAGGACAGTTGGAGACCCAGTACTTC
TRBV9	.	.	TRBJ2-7	CASSVGTGFYEQYF	TGTGCCAGCAGCGTAGGGACGGGATTTTACGAGCAGTACTTC
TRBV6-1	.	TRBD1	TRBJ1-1	CASRTRDRGLRNTEAFF	TGTGCCAGCAGAACAAGGGACAGGGGGCTGAGAAACACTGAAGCTTTCTTT
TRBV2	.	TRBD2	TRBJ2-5	CASSQTSGGGLETQYF	TGTGCCAGCAGTCAAACTAGCGGGGGAGGTCTAGAGACCCAGTACTTC
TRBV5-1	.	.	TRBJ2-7	CASSTPEGDEQYF	TGCGCCAGCAGCACCCCTGAGGGGGACGAGCAGTACTTC
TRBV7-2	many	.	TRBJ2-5	CASSKQGPETQYF	TGTGCCAGCAGCAAACAGGGCCCAGAGACCCAGTACTTC
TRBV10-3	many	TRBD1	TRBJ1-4	CAISESTTGSVEKLFF	TGTGCCATCAGTGAGTCGACGACAGGGTCGGTCGAAAAACTGTTTTTT
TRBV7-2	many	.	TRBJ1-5	CASSLAGGYGQPQHF	TGTGCCAGCAGCTTAGCTGGGGGTTACGGTCAGCCCCAGCATTTT
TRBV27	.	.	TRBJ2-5	CASSDGLWRETQYF	TGTGCCAGCAGCGACGGACTCTGGAGGGAGACCCAGTACTTC
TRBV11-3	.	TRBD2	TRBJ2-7	CASSSIAGGKYNEQYF	TGTGCCAGCAGCTCCATAGCGGGGGGGAAATACAATGAGCAGTACTTC
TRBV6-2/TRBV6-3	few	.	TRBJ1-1	CASGRPVATEAFF	TGTGCCAGCGGGCGGCCTGTGGCCACTGAAGCTTTCTTT
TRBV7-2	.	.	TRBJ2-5	CASRRLPGFQETQYF	TGTGCCAGCAGGAGACTCCCCGGATTCCAAGAGACCCAGTACTTC
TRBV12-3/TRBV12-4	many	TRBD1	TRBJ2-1	CASSLGGGRNEQFF	TGTGCCAGCAGCTTAGGGGGCGGAAGAAATGAGCAGTTCTTC
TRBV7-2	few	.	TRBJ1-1	CASSLVARTGRGTEAFF	TGTGCCAGCAGCTTAGTGGCAAGAACAGGGCGGGGGACTGAAGCTTTCTTT
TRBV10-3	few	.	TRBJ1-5	CAISESAGVRGNQPQHF	TGTGCCATCAGTGAATCGGCAGGGGTACGCGGCAATCAGCCCCAGCATTTT
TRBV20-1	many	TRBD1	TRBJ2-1	CSAIGQGLSYNEQFF	TGCAGTGCTATCGGACAGGGTCTTTCCTACAATGAGCAGTTCTTC
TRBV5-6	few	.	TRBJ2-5	CASTQVGGARETQYF	TGTGCCAGCACCCAAGTTGGCGGGGCTAGAGAGACCCAGTACTTC
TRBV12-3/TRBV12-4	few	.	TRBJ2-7	CASSPPGGRDEQYF	TGTGCCAGCAGTCCCCCTGGGGGGCGCGATGAGCAGTACTTC
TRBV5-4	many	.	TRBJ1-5	CASSRGGSNQPQHF	TGTGCCAGCAGCCGCGGTGGGAGCAATCAGCCCCAGCATTTT
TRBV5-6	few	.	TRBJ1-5	CASSLAMGHSNQPQHF	TGTGCCAGCAGCTTGGCGATGGGCCATAGCAATCAGCCCCAGCATTTT
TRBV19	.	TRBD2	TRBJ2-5	CASTTSRGAYNEQYF	TGTGCCAGTACCACATCGCGGGGGGCCTACAATGAGCAGTACTTC
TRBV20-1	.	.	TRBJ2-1	CSARGEGGYNEQFF	TGCAGTGCTCGCGGCGAGGGGGGTTACAATGAGCAGTTCTTC
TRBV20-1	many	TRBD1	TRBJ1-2	CSATGTGYGYTF	TGCAGTGCTACCGGGACAGGTTATGGCTACACCTTC
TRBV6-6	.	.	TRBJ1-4	CASSYSPRSNEKLFF	TGTGCCAGCAGTTACTCCCCGCGCTCTAATGAAAAACTGTTTTTT
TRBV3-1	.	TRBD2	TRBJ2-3	CASGPSGDPDTQYF	TGTGCCAGCGGCCCTAGCGGGGATCCAGATACGCAGTATTTT
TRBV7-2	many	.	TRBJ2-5	CASSSPPGETQYF	TGTGCCAGCAGCAGCCCCCCGGGAGAGACCCAGTACTTC
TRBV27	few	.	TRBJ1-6	CASSLGRGLSNSPLHF	TGTGCCAGCAGTTTAGGCAGGGGACTGAGTAATTCACCCCTCCACTTT
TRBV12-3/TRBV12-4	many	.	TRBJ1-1	CASSLGYNTEAFF	TGTGCCAGCAGTTTAGGTTATAACACTGAAGCTTTCTTT
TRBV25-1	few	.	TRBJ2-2	CASRGEQGYTGELFF	TGTGCCAGCAGGGGGGAACAGGGATACACCGGGGAGCTGTTTTTT
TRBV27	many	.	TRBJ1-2	CASSLKGRRDYGYTF	TGTGCCAGCAGTTTGAAAGGGAGGAGGGACTATGGCTACACCTTC
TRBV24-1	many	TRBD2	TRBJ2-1	CATSDLAGVSYNEQFF	TGTGCCACCAGTGATTTGGCGGGGGTCTCCTACAATGAGCAGTTCTTC
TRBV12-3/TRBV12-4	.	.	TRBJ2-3	CASRPLGKGVSTDMQYF	TGTGCCAGCAGACCCCTAGGCAAAGGGGTGAGCACAGATATGCAGTATTTT
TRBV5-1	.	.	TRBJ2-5	CASSLERGLETQYF	TGCGCCAGCAGCTTGGAGCGCGGGCTAGAGACCCAGTACTTC